A selection of T cell receptor beta chains follows, all from one sample in a study of control samples from healthy donors and cancer patients. Sequencing was performed with immunoSEQ multiplex PCR; in TCRdb, only in-frame clones are kept and a portion is missing. This sample has 150,000 to 200,000 clones, with around 88% found just once. Sample: blood. Receptors originate from a man aged 18 to 35 in good health. The CDR3 runs from the conserved cysteine through the conserved F or W. The order of the fields is D gene, clone size, J gene, V gene, CDR3 protein, CDR3 DNA. D genes are given only for firm matches. Clone size is shown for a subset of rows, as once, few, many or a class of expanded clone.

D gene: TRBD2; clone size: .; J gene: TRBJ2-1; V gene: TRBV7-3; CDR3 protein: CASSRGGGVSGGAEQFF; CDR3 DNA: TGTGCCAGCAGCCGGGGCGGCGGGGTTAGCGGGGGCGCCGAGCAGTTCTTC
D gene: TRBD1; clone size: few; J gene: TRBJ2-2; V gene: TRBV4-3; CDR3 protein: CASSDRVSGELFF; CDR3 DNA: TGCGCCAGCAGCGACAGGGTTTCCGGGGAGCTGTTTTTT
D gene: .; clone size: .; J gene: TRBJ2-3; V gene: TRBV5-1; CDR3 protein: CASRTNSDTDTQYF; CDR3 DNA: TGCGCCAGCAGAACAAACAGTGACACAGATACGCAGTATTTT
D gene: TRBD2; clone size: .; J gene: TRBJ2-5; V gene: TRBV27; CDR3 protein: CASRRTSGGDTLQETQYF; CDR3 DNA: TGTGCCAGCAGACGGACTAGCGGGGGAGATACGCTACAAGAGACCCAGTACTTC
D gene: TRBD1; clone size: .; J gene: TRBJ2-2; V gene: TRBV9; CDR3 protein: CASSVTPQGANTGELFF; CDR3 DNA: TGTGCCAGCAGCGTAACACCCCAGGGGGCGAACACCGGGGAGCTGTTTTTT
D gene: .; clone size: .; J gene: TRBJ2-1; V gene: TRBV28; CDR3 protein: CASSLGLEGSYNEQFF; CDR3 DNA: TGTGCCAGCAGTTTGGGTCTTGAGGGCTCCTACAATGAGCAGTTCTTC
D gene: TRBD2; clone size: few; J gene: TRBJ2-1; V gene: TRBV24-1; CDR3 protein: CATSTTQRGFNEQFF; CDR3 DNA: TGTGCCACCAGTACGACCCAGCGGGGATTCAATGAGCAGTTCTTC
D gene: .; clone size: .; J gene: TRBJ1-2; V gene: TRBV7-3; CDR3 protein: CASSLNPGRGGYTF; CDR3 DNA: TGTGCCAGCAGCTTAAACCCGGGAAGGGGTGGCTACACCTTC
D gene: .; clone size: .; J gene: TRBJ2-3; V gene: TRBV5-4; CDR3 protein: CASSRAPDTQYF; CDR3 DNA: TGTGCCAGCAGCCGGGCCCCAGATACGCAGTATTTT
D gene: .; clone size: .; J gene: TRBJ2-1; V gene: TRBV5-1; CDR3 protein: CASSFLGTHFSSYNEQFF; CDR3 DNA: TGCGCCAGCAGCTTTTTAGGGACTCATTTCAGCTCCTACAATGAGCAGTTCTTC
D gene: TRBD1; clone size: .; J gene: TRBJ1-2; V gene: TRBV5-1; CDR3 protein: CASSRDTGGIYGYTF; CDR3 DNA: TGCGCCAGCAGCCGGGACACAGGGGGCATCTATGGCTACACCTTC
D gene: .; clone size: .; J gene: TRBJ1-1; V gene: TRBV28; CDR3 protein: CASSSTGSSTVAFF; CDR3 DNA: TGTGCCAGCAGTTCTACGGGGTCCTCGACGGTAGCTTTCTTT
D gene: .; clone size: few; J gene: TRBJ2-2; V gene: TRBV25-1; CDR3 protein: CASSDSPEGELFF; CDR3 DNA: TGTGCCAGCAGTGACTCCCCGGAGGGGGAGCTGTTTTTT
D gene: TRBD1; clone size: .; J gene: TRBJ1-1; V gene: TRBV27; CDR3 protein: CASRSGQGETEAFF; CDR3 DNA: TGTGCCAGCCGATCGGGACAGGGAGAGACTGAAGCTTTCTTT
D gene: TRBD2; clone size: .; J gene: TRBJ2-1; V gene: TRBV12-5; CDR3 protein: CASGSHRGTSGGSYNEQFF; CDR3 DNA: TGTGCTAGTGGTTCCCACAGGGGGACTAGCGGGGGCTCCTACAATGAGCAGTTCTTC
D gene: .; clone size: .; J gene: TRBJ1-6; V gene: TRBV30; CDR3 protein: CAWTTRLGGSYGDNSPLHF; CDR3 DNA: TGTGCCTGGACCACGAGGTTAGGGGGGTCTTATGGCGATAATTCACCCCTCCACTTT
D gene: .; clone size: few; J gene: TRBJ1-3; V gene: TRBV19; CDR3 protein: CATRSSGNTIYF; CDR3 DNA: TGTGCCACAAGGAGCTCTGGAAACACCATATATTTT
D gene: TRBD1; clone size: .; J gene: TRBJ2-3; V gene: TRBV7-2; CDR3 protein: CASSLTGGRDTQYF; CDR3 DNA: TGTGCCAGCAGCCTGACAGGGGGGAGAGATACGCAGTATTTT
D gene: .; clone size: .; J gene: TRBJ2-5; V gene: TRBV19; CDR3 protein: CASSIGTGWETQYF; CDR3 DNA: TGTGCCAGTAGTATAGGTACAGGGTGGGAGACCCAGTACTTC
D gene: .; clone size: .; J gene: TRBJ2-6; V gene: TRBV5-1; CDR3 protein: CASSYKTAGANVLTF; CDR3 DNA: TGCGCCAGCAGCTACAAAACAGCTGGGGCCAACGTCCTGACTTTC
D gene: TRBD1; clone size: .; J gene: TRBJ1-1; V gene: TRBV4-3; CDR3 protein: CASSQDSTAGGTEAFF; CDR3 DNA: TGCGCCAGCAGCCAAGATTCAACCGCAGGGGGCACTGAAGCTTTCTTT
D gene: TRBD1; clone size: .; J gene: TRBJ2-3; V gene: TRBV20-1; CDR3 protein: CSASLRQGAASQYF; CDR3 DNA: TGCAGTGCTAGTCTACGGCAGGGGGCAGCCTCGCAGTATTTT
D gene: TRBD1; clone size: once; J gene: TRBJ1-4; V gene: TRBV19; CDR3 protein: CASSTHPNRGTNEKLFF; CDR3 DNA: TGTGCCAGTAGCACACATCCTAACAGGGGAACTAATGAAAAACTGTTTTTT
D gene: .; clone size: .; J gene: TRBJ2-5; V gene: TRBV24-1; CDR3 protein: CATSDFRSAGVEETQYF; CDR3 DNA: TGTGCCACCAGTGATTTCCGGTCGGCAGGGGTTGAAGAGACCCAGTACTTC
D gene: .; clone size: .; J gene: TRBJ2-1; V gene: TRBV28; CDR3 protein: CASSYLYNEQFF; CDR3 DNA: TGTGCCAGCAGTTATCTATACAATGAGCAGTTCTTC
D gene: TRBD1; clone size: .; J gene: TRBJ1-2; V gene: TRBV14; CDR3 protein: CASSPLLQGAPGYTF; CDR3 DNA: TGTGCCAGCAGCCCCCTACTCCAGGGGGCCCCTGGCTACACCTTC
D gene: TRBD1; clone size: .; J gene: TRBJ1-1; V gene: TRBV19; CDR3 protein: CASSPLPGGSGTEAFF; CDR3 DNA: TGTGCCAGTAGTCCGCTCCCAGGGGGGAGTGGGACTGAAGCTTTCTTT
D gene: TRBD2; clone size: .; J gene: TRBJ2-4; V gene: TRBV3-1/TRBV3-2; CDR3 protein: CASSHPDSGLAELAKNIQYF; CDR3 DNA: TGTGCCAGCAGCCATCCGGACTCAGGCCTAGCGGAGCTAGCCAAAAACATTCAGTACTTC
D gene: .; clone size: few; J gene: TRBJ1-5; V gene: TRBV6-5; CDR3 protein: CASSYSVYQPQHF; CDR3 DNA: TGTGCCAGCAGTTACTCGGTTTATCAGCCCCAGCATTTT
D gene: TRBD2; clone size: .; J gene: TRBJ2-5; V gene: TRBV2; CDR3 protein: CASSESLAGAMGETQYF; CDR3 DNA: TGTGCCAGCAGTGAATCTCTAGCGGGGGCTATGGGGGAGACCCAGTACTTC
D gene: .; clone size: .; J gene: TRBJ2-1; V gene: TRBV4-3; CDR3 protein: CASSPGLAGQEQFF; CDR3 DNA: TGCGCCAGCAGCCCGGGACTCGCAGGACAGGAGCAGTTCTTC
D gene: TRBD2; clone size: .; J gene: TRBJ2-7; V gene: TRBV7-6; CDR3 protein: CASSLGTAGELGEQYF; CDR3 DNA: TGTGCCAGCAGCTTAGGGACAGCGGGGGAGCTTGGCGAGCAGTACTTC
D gene: TRBD1; clone size: .; J gene: TRBJ2-7; V gene: TRBV14; CDR3 protein: CASSPGQGFEQYF; CDR3 DNA: TGTGCCAGCAGCCCGGGACAGGGGTTCGAGCAGTACTTC
D gene: TRBD2; clone size: .; J gene: TRBJ2-5; V gene: TRBV4-2; CDR3 protein: CASSIQRGGEETQYF; CDR3 DNA: TGTGCCAGCAGCATACAGCGGGGGGGGGAAGAGACCCAGTACTTC
D gene: .; clone size: .; J gene: TRBJ1-3; V gene: TRBV3-1/TRBV3-2; CDR3 protein: CASSQPRRGPGNTIYF; CDR3 DNA: TGTGCCAGCAGCCAACCGCGGCGGGGCCCCGGAAACACCATATATTTT
D gene: .; clone size: once; J gene: TRBJ1-5; V gene: TRBV7-2; CDR3 protein: CASSEVGGNQPQHF; CDR3 DNA: TGTGCCAGCAGCGAGGTTGGGGGCAATCAGCCCCAGCATTTT
D gene: TRBD1; clone size: .; J gene: TRBJ1-2; V gene: TRBV15; CDR3 protein: CATSRGRTGENYGYTF; CDR3 DNA: TGTGCCACCAGCAGGGGGAGGACAGGGGAAAACTATGGCTACACCTTC
D gene: .; clone size: .; J gene: TRBJ2-7; V gene: TRBV29-1; CDR3 protein: CSVGTGTEQYF; CDR3 DNA: TGCAGCGTCGGAACAGGGACCGAGCAGTACTTC
D gene: .; clone size: .; J gene: TRBJ2-5; V gene: TRBV5-8; CDR3 protein: CASSPPRTGAPRSQYF; CDR3 DNA: TGTGCCAGCAGCCCCCCCAGGACCGGGGCCCCCCGGTCCCAGTACTTC
D gene: .; clone size: .; J gene: TRBJ2-7; V gene: TRBV4-1; CDR3 protein: CASSQEGLAGGAEQYF; CDR3 DNA: TGCGCCAGCAGCCAAGAGGGGCTGGCAGGTGGGGCCGAGCAGTACTTC
D gene: .; clone size: once; J gene: TRBJ1-1; V gene: TRBV9; CDR3 protein: CASSPIPTDMNTEAFF; CDR3 DNA: TGTGCCAGCAGCCCCATACCGACAGATATGAACACTGAAGCTTTCTTT
D gene: .; clone size: .; J gene: TRBJ2-1; V gene: TRBV10-3; CDR3 protein: CAGGAAGRNEQFF; CDR3 DNA: TGTGCCGGGGGGGCGGCAGGAAGGAATGAGCAGTTCTTC
D gene: TRBD2; clone size: .; J gene: TRBJ2-1; V gene: TRBV7-3; CDR3 protein: CASSLKSGGSYNEQFF; CDR3 DNA: TGTGCCAGCAGCCTCAAAAGCGGGGGCTCCTACAATGAGCAGTTCTTC
D gene: .; clone size: .; J gene: TRBJ1-5; V gene: TRBV6-5; CDR3 protein: CASSRLGNQPQHF; CDR3 DNA: TGTGCCAGCAGTAGACTGGGGAATCAGCCCCAGCATTTT
D gene: .; clone size: .; J gene: TRBJ1-6; V gene: TRBV7-6; CDR3 protein: CASSTRRASLGSPLHF; CDR3 DNA: TGTGCCAGCAGCACTCGCCGGGCGTCATTGGGTTCACCCCTCCACTTT
D gene: TRBD1; clone size: .; J gene: TRBJ2-2; V gene: TRBV5-1; CDR3 protein: CASSLAGQQTGELFF; CDR3 DNA: TGCGCCAGCAGCTTGGCGGGACAGCAGACCGGGGAGCTGTTTTTT
D gene: TRBD1; clone size: .; J gene: TRBJ1-3; V gene: TRBV4-3; CDR3 protein: CASSRQGGGNTIYF; CDR3 DNA: TGCGCCAGCAGCCGACAGGGAGGTGGAAACACCATATATTTT
D gene: .; clone size: .; J gene: TRBJ1-1; V gene: TRBV7-8; CDR3 protein: CASSLEGDAFF; CDR3 DNA: TGTGCCAGCAGCTTAGAGGGTGATGCTTTCTTT
D gene: TRBD2; clone size: .; J gene: TRBJ2-7; V gene: TRBV9; CDR3 protein: CASSVSGGGSYEQYF; CDR3 DNA: TGTGCCAGCAGCGTTAGCGGCGGGGGATCCTACGAGCAGTACTTC
D gene: TRBD1; clone size: .; J gene: TRBJ1-2; V gene: TRBV5-1; CDR3 protein: CASSTDRGHGYTF; CDR3 DNA: TGCGCCAGCAGCACGGACAGGGGCCATGGCTACACCTTC
D gene: .; clone size: .; J gene: TRBJ2-5; V gene: TRBV19; CDR3 protein: CASSTTGVRETQYF; CDR3 DNA: TGTGCCAGTAGTACGACCGGGGTGAGGGAGACCCAGTACTTC
D gene: .; clone size: once; J gene: TRBJ1-1; V gene: TRBV11-2; CDR3 protein: CASSLVLGGTEAFF; CDR3 DNA: TGTGCCAGCAGCTTAGTGCTCGGGGGGACTGAAGCTTTCTTT
D gene: TRBD2; clone size: .; J gene: TRBJ2-1; V gene: TRBV7-2; CDR3 protein: CASSRTSLNEQFF; CDR3 DNA: TGTGCCAGCAGCAGGACTAGCCTCAATGAGCAGTTCTTC
D gene: .; clone size: .; J gene: TRBJ2-7; V gene: TRBV28; CDR3 protein: CASSPEPYEQYF; CDR3 DNA: TGTGCCAGCAGCCCTGAGCCCTACGAGCAGTACTTC
D gene: .; clone size: .; J gene: TRBJ1-4; V gene: TRBV30; CDR3 protein: CAWSGAATNEKLFF; CDR3 DNA: TGTGCCTGGAGTGGGGCTGCAACTAATGAAAAACTGTTTTTT
D gene: .; clone size: .; J gene: TRBJ1-1; V gene: TRBV2; CDR3 protein: CASSEDRWNTEAFF; CDR3 DNA: TGTGCCAGCAGTGAAGATCGCTGGAACACTGAAGCTTTCTTT
D gene: .; clone size: .; J gene: TRBJ2-1; V gene: TRBV28; CDR3 protein: CASGVDGDEQFF; CDR3 DNA: TGTGCCAGCGGGGTGGACGGAGATGAGCAGTTCTTC
D gene: TRBD1; clone size: .; J gene: TRBJ2-7; V gene: TRBV2; CDR3 protein: CASIGTGAYEQYF; CDR3 DNA: TGTGCCAGCATCGGGACAGGAGCCTACGAGCAGTACTTC
D gene: .; clone size: once; J gene: TRBJ2-2; V gene: TRBV27; CDR3 protein: CASSSGSSVGELFF; CDR3 DNA: TGTGCCAGCAGTTCCGGGTCGTCCGTCGGGGAGCTGTTTTTT
D gene: TRBD1; clone size: few; J gene: TRBJ1-6; V gene: TRBV30; CDR3 protein: CAWNLGTGSPSPLHF; CDR3 DNA: TGTGCCTGGAATCTAGGGACAGGGAGTCCTTCACCCCTCCACTTT